Included here is one T cell receptor (beta chain) sequence, with context. The trim removed 7 bases at V and 5 bases at J, leaving 14 bases unmatched. CDR3 size: 16 residues. CDR1 and CDR2 from the germline V gene are MNHEY and SVGEGT. TCRdb re-analysed the 5' RACE reads in MiXCR, keeping a single row per CDR3 protein. Of fewer than 8,500 distinct CDR3 sequences detected, roughly 36% appear once; the ten largest clones hold approximately 7%. The source is a female donor with breast cancer. The V call is TRBV6-2 or TRBV6-3, the J call TRBJ2-1, with 7 bases that match TRBD2. The specimen was tumor-infiltrating memory CD4+ T cells sorted from the breast tumor. The subset here: memory CD4+ T cells, CD4+CD45RO+CD25-. The DNA for the CDR3 is TGTGCCAGCACCTATTCCGGCGCGGGAGCTAACAATGAGCAGTTCTTC. Its protein is CASTYSGAGANNEQFF.